A selection of T cell receptor beta chains follows, all from one sample in a study of beta chain features in type 1 diabetes. The repertoire was sequenced with immunoSEQ multiplex PCR; TCRdb's copy has only in-frame clones and lacks some. The sample carries some 350,000 clones, approximately 15% recorded once. Sequenced material: naive CD4+ T cells from blood. The origin of the receptors is a woman between 18 and 30 years old with type 1 diabetes. CDR3s include the opening cysteine and the closing phenylalanine or tryptophan. The order of the fields is clone size, V gene, CDR3 length, D gene, J gene, CDR3 DNA, CDR3 protein. The D gene is left open where the match is weak. Expanded clones are given a class, and other clones once, few, many or no size at all.

abundance: .; v_gene: TRBV11-3; len: 12; d_gene: .; j_gene: TRBJ1-1; CDR3nt: TGTGCCAGCAGCTTAGGCCCGGCTGAAGCTTTCTTT; CDR3aa: CASSLGPAEAFF
abundance: few; v_gene: TRBV7-9; len: 13; d_gene: .; j_gene: TRBJ1-1; CDR3nt: TGTGCCAGCAGCTTATCACCCAGCACTGAAGCTTTCTTT; CDR3aa: CASSLSPSTEAFF
abundance: .; v_gene: TRBV10-3; len: 16; d_gene: .; j_gene: TRBJ1-5; CDR3nt: TGTGCCATCAGTGAGTCGGCCGGGACACACTATCAGCCCCAGCATTTT; CDR3aa: CAISESAGTHYQPQHF
abundance: .; v_gene: TRBV19; len: 14; d_gene: TRBD2; j_gene: TRBJ2-1; CDR3nt: TGTGCCAGTAGTAGGGGACTAGCGGACAATGAGCAGTTCTTC; CDR3aa: CASSRGLADNEQFF
abundance: .; v_gene: TRBV5-4; len: 15; d_gene: .; j_gene: TRBJ1-1; CDR3nt: TGTGCCAGCAGCTTGATGGGCAGAATGAACACTGAAGCTTTCTTT; CDR3aa: CASSLMGRMNTEAFF
abundance: .; v_gene: TRBV12-5; len: 14; d_gene: .; j_gene: TRBJ2-5; CDR3nt: TGTGCTAGTGGTTTTGGCGGGGTAGGGGAGACCCAGTACTTC; CDR3aa: CASGFGGVGETQYF
abundance: few; v_gene: TRBV7-9; len: 11; d_gene: .; j_gene: TRBJ2-1; CDR3nt: TGTGCCACTTTTAGAGTACATGAGCAGTTCTTC; CDR3aa: CATFRVHEQFF
abundance: .; v_gene: TRBV5-4; len: 17; d_gene: TRBD1; j_gene: TRBJ2-3; CDR3nt: TGTGCCAGCAGCATTACCCCCCCGGGACAGGGATCAGATACGCAGTATTTT; CDR3aa: CASSITPPGQGSDTQYF
abundance: .; v_gene: TRBV18; len: 14; d_gene: TRBD2; j_gene: TRBJ2-7; CDR3nt: TGTGCCAGCACGGGACTAGGAACCTCCTACGAGCAGTACTTC; CDR3aa: CASTGLGTSYEQYF
abundance: few; v_gene: TRBV18; len: 17; d_gene: .; j_gene: TRBJ1-4; CDR3nt: TGTGCCAGCTCACCTCAGCCCGGGTTCCCCCGTACCGAAAAACTGTTTTTT; CDR3aa: CASSPQPGFPRTEKLFF
abundance: few; v_gene: TRBV7-3; len: 15; d_gene: TRBD2; j_gene: TRBJ2-3; CDR3nt: TGTGCCAGCAGTCTCAGCGGGAGTAGCACAGATACGCAGTATTTT; CDR3aa: CASSLSGSSTDTQYF
abundance: .; v_gene: TRBV27; len: 15; d_gene: .; j_gene: TRBJ1-1; CDR3nt: TGTGCCAGCAGTTTATCGGGGACAACAGGGACTGAAGCTTTCTTT; CDR3aa: CASSLSGTTGTEAFF
abundance: few; v_gene: TRBV5-4; len: 14; d_gene: TRBD2; j_gene: TRBJ2-7; CDR3nt: TGTGCCAGCAGCCAAAGGGACTATTCCTACGAGCAGTACTTC; CDR3aa: CASSQRDYSYEQYF
abundance: .; v_gene: TRBV6-6; len: 16; d_gene: TRBD1; j_gene: TRBJ2-2; CDR3nt: TGTGCCAGCAGCAATACAGGGGCCGCGGGCACCGGGGAGCTGTTTTTT; CDR3aa: CASSNTGAAGTGELFF
abundance: .; v_gene: TRBV29-1; len: 12; d_gene: TRBD1; j_gene: TRBJ2-7; CDR3nt: TGCAGCGTTACCCTGACAGGGGACGAGCAGTACTTC; CDR3aa: CSVTLTGDEQYF
abundance: .; v_gene: TRBV4-3; len: 13; d_gene: TRBD1; j_gene: TRBJ2-3; CDR3nt: TGCGCCGCAGGGGGCGTGGGAACAGCTACGCAGTATTTT; CDR3aa: CAAGGVGTATQYF